Each of the 30 T cell receptor beta chains below was sequenced from the same sample in a study of cytomegalovirus exposure and HLA in healthy donors. Primers included in the PCR were 60 Vbeta and 13 Jbeta primers. Profiled with immunoSEQ multiplex PCR; TCRdb holds only in-frame clones, not every one. Among more than 150,000 clones listed, roughly three quarters were seen once. The specimen sequenced was PBMCs. These receptors were obtained from a woman in her 30s in good health and CMV-seropositive.

The chain carries TRBV18 and TRBJ1-3; no clear D gene. The germline gives CDR1 KGHSH, CDR2 LQKENI. Trimming removed 5 bases from V and 0 bases from J, with 8 bases in between. This CDR3 spans 14 amino acids. The CDR3: CASSNQISGNTIYF. The CDR3, as DNA: TGTGCCAGCTCAAACCAGATCTCTGGAAACACCATATATTTT.

This clone was counted between two and nine times. The CDR3 sequence: CASSVAILAGSTDTQYF. The CDR3 DNA follows: TGTGCCAGCAGCGTCGCGATACTAGCGGGAAGCACAGATACGCAGTATTTT. V usage is TRBV5-6 and J usage is TRBJ2-3, with 10 bases matching TRBD2. The CDR3 runs to 17 residues. Losses at the gene ends were 4 bases for V and 0 bases for J; bases not matched to a gene: 8. From germline, CDR1 is SGHDT and CDR2 YYEEEE.

The rearrangement uses TRBV10-3 and TRBJ1-2, with a tentative D call TRBD1 (6 bases). From germline, CDR1 is ENHRY and CDR2 SYGVKD. V gave up 2 bases and J gave up 6 bases, with 7 bases separating them. This CDR3 has 12 residues. The CDR3 DNA follows: TGTGCCATCAGTGAGACAGGGAATGGCTACACCTTC. Encoded protein: CAISETGNGYTF.

CDR3 residues: CASSEKSLAKNIQYF. In nucleotides, the CDR3 is TGTGCCAGCAGTGAAAAAAGCCTAGCCAAAAACATTCAGTACTTC. This chain links TRBV6-1 with TRBJ2-4; D call uncertain. The CDR3 is 15 residues long. The germline V gene has CDR1 MNHNS and CDR2 SASEGT. The V and J ends lost 2 bases and 0 bases respectively, with 8 bases between them.

Turning to this clone: Germline is not matched at one junction end, which may reflect a read error. Other DNA sequences in the sample encode the same CDR3. V is TRBV5-6 and J is TRBJ1-1, with a weak D call TRBD1 (5 bases). The CDR3 runs 15 residues. The germline V gene encodes CDR1 SGHDT and CDR2 YYEEEE. DNA for the CDR3: TGTGCCAGTAGCTTGGCCGGACACATGAACACTGAAGCTTTCTTT. This sequence encodes CASSLAGHMNTEAFF. Filled out from reference TRBV5-6 and TRBJ1-1, the complete variable domain reads DAGVTQSPTHLIKTRGQQVTLRCSPKSGHDTVSWYQQALGQGPQFIFQYYEEEERQRGNFPDRFSGHQFPNYSSELNVNALLLGDSALYLCASSLAGHMNTEAFFGQGTRLTVV.

The chain carries TRBV19 and TRBJ1-5; 9 nucleotides match TRBD1. Losses at the gene ends were 6 bases for V and 11 bases for J; bases not matched to a gene: 5. Looked up from germline, CDR1 is LNHDA and CDR2 is SQIVND (reference sequence). The CDR3 has 12 residues. The CDR3, as DNA: TGTGCCAGTAGGGGGACAGGGCTCGCCCAGCATTTT. It is translated as CASRGTGLAQHF. Variable domain in full (rest from reference TRBV19 and TRBJ1-5): DGGITQSPKYLFRKEGQNVTLSCEQNLNHDAMYWYRQDPGQGLRLIYYSQIVNDFQKGDIAEGYSVSREKKESFPLTVTSAQKNPTAFYLCASRGTGLAQHFGDGTRLSIL.

DNA of the CDR3: TGTGCCAGCAGGCCGTCCGAGGATACGCAGTATTTT. Encoded protein: CASRPSEDTQYF. The rearrangement uses TRBV27 and TRBJ2-3; D call uncertain. Per the germline V gene, CDR1 is MNHEY and CDR2 is SMNVEV (reference sequence). The CDR3 spans 12 residues. Trimming stripped 6 bases from V and 6 bases from J, with 10 bases between.

The chain couples TRBV11-3 to TRBJ2-5, with a possible D match to TRBD2 (5 bases). CDR3 length: 13 amino acids. Per germline, CDR1 SGHNT and CDR2 YENEEA. V dropped 3 bases and J dropped 2 bases, with 7 bases sitting between them. The CDR3 DNA is TGTGCCAGCAGCTTGCGGGTACAAGAGACCCAGTACTTC. Amino acid sequence: CASSLRVQETQYF.

The genes are TRBV29-1 and TRBJ2-3, with D perhaps TRBD1 (6 bases). CDR3 size: 12 residues. Per the germline V gene, CDR1 is SQVTM and CDR2 is ANQGSEA. V gave up 3 bases and J gave up 5 bases, with 9 bases separating them. The CDR3 sequence is CSVDPGEDTQYF. CDR3 coding DNA: TGCAGCGTTGACCCAGGGGAAGATACGCAGTATTTT.

V and J are TRBV9 and TRBJ1-2, with D unresolved. The CDR3 runs to 14 residues. Per the germline V gene, CDR1 is SGDLS and CDR2 is YYNGEE. V was trimmed by 0 bases and J by 1 base, leaving 7 bases between them. CDR3 in amino acids: CASSVATGNYGYTF. CDR3 coding DNA: TGTGCCAGCAGCGTAGCAACGGGTAACTATGGCTACACCTTC.

Comments on this clone: The identical CDR3 is also encoded by other nucleotide sequences in the sample. CDR3 protein: CASSLYLPSASISYEQYF. In nucleotides, the CDR3 is TGTGCCAGCAGCTTATATCTGCCTAGCGCTAGCATTTCCTACGAGCAGTACTTC. This chain joins TRBV7-9 and TRBJ2-7; maybe TRBD2 (6 bases). Germline CDR1 and CDR2: SEHNR and FQNEAQ (reference sequence). Trimming stripped 2 bases from V and 1 base from J, with 21 bases between. The CDR3 sequence is 18 residues long.

This clone has more than one count but fewer than ten. J is TRBJ1-2 and V is TRBV7-9; D possibly corresponds to TRBD1 (5 bases). Deletions cut 5 bases from V and 4 bases from J, with 11 bases between. Germline CDR1 SEHNR, CDR2 FQNEAQ (reference sequence). The CDR3 length is 13 residues. The DNA of the CDR3 is TGTGCCAGCAGCCCGGGGGGTGCCTATGGCTACACCTTC. This translates into CASSPGGAYGYTF.

This clone was seen once. As DNA, the CDR3 is TGTGCCAGCAGTTTCTCGGGGGGTAGGACTGAAGCTTTCTTT. The encoded protein is CASSFSGGRTEAFF. The chain is built from TRBV28 and TRBJ1-1, with D perhaps matching TRBD1 (5 bases). In germline, CDR1 is MDHEN, CDR2 SYDVKM. Trimming pared 3 bases from V and 5 bases from J, leaving 13 bases between. The CDR3 extends over 14 amino acids. The variable domain in full, completed from reference TRBV28 and TRBJ1-1, reads DVKVTQSSRYLVKRTGEKVFLECVQDMDHENMFWYRQDPGLGLRLIYFSYDVKMKEKGDIPEGYSVSREKKERFSLILESASTNQTSMYLCASSFSGGRTEAFFGQGTRLTVV.

CDR3 in DNA: TGTGCCAGCAACTCAGCTGTGGACTTTGAGCAGTTCTTC. Protein product: CASNSAVDFEQFF. This chain uses TRBV6-6 with TRBJ2-1, with D possibly matching TRBD2 (5 bases). Germline V gene sequence: CDR1 MNHNY, CDR2 SVGAGI (reference sequence). Trimming took off 7 bases at V and 9 bases at J, with 16 bases between the two ends. The CDR3 loop spans 13 amino acids.

This chain connects TRBV4-3 to TRBJ2-2; 9 bases line up with TRBD1. The germline V gene encodes CDR1 LGHNA and CDR2 YSLEER. This CDR3 has 15 amino acids. V was clipped by 4 bases and J by 7 bases; unmatched bases: 7. DNA for the CDR3: TGCGCCAGCAGCCCCGGGACAGGGATATACGGGGAGCTGTTTTTT. Residues: CASSPGTGIYGELFF.

The V call is TRBV7-9, the J call TRBJ2-7; 7 bases fit TRBD1. CDR1 is SEHNR and CDR2 is FQNEAQ in the germline V gene (reference sequence). This CDR3 is 15 amino acids long. Germline trimming cut 5 bases from V and 4 bases from J; bases unmatched to any gene: 11. The CDR3 loop is CASSRQGPDLYEQYF. The CDR3 DNA reads as TGTGCCAGCAGCCGACAGGGCCCAGATCTATACGAGCAGTACTTC.

The chain combines TRBV4-2 with TRBJ1-3, with a tentative D call TRBD1 (6 bases). CDR3 length: 16 residues. Germline CDR1 LGHNA, CDR2 YNFKEQ. Trimming removed 0 bases from V and 4 bases from J, with 13 bases in between. CDR3 DNA sequence: TGTGCCAGCAGCCAAGATTGGCAGGGGCTAGGAAACACCATATATTTT. As protein: CASSQDWQGLGNTIYF.

The chain combines TRBV27 with TRBJ1-2, with D possibly TRBD1 on 6 matching bases. The CDR3 is made up of 14 amino acids. Trimming removed 2 bases at V and 5 bases at J, with 12 bases between. Looked up from germline, CDR1 is MNHEY and CDR2 is SMNVEV (reference sequence). The CDR3 reads CASSLAGANYGYTF. The CDR3 DNA reads TGTGCCAGCAGTTTAGCGGGGGCAAATTATGGCTACACCTTC.

V usage is TRBV15 and J usage is TRBJ1-2; 8 bases match TRBD1. Unmatched junction bases numbered 2, after V lost 1 base and J lost 7 bases. Germline-derived CDR1 and CDR2 are LNHNV and YYDKDF (reference sequence). The CDR3 runs to 13 residues. The CDR3 DNA is TGTGCCACCAGCAGAGCTGGACAGGGTGGCTACACCTTC. Protein: CATSRAGQGGYTF.

The CDR3: CASSLRTGARGNTEAFF. The CDR3 nucleotides are TGTGCCAGCAGCTTAAGGACAGGTGCCCGAGGGAACACTGAAGCTTTCTTT. The J gene is TRBJ1-1, the V gene TRBV7-6, with 7 bases identical to TRBD1. Germline V gene lookup returns CDR1 SGHVS and CDR2 FNYEAQ. With V trimmed by 2 bases and J by 1 base, 10 bases remained unmatched. The CDR3 is made up of 17 amino acids.

The rearrangement joins TRBV15 to TRBJ1-1; 9 positions agree with TRBD1. There are 14 residues in the CDR3. J gave up 3 bases and V 5 bases, and 4 bases lay outside the gene matches. Per germline, CDR1 LNHNV and CDR2 YYDKDF (reference sequence). As DNA, the CDR3 is TGTGCCACCAGCGGCCGACAGGGGGACACTGAAGCTTTCTTT. Amino acids: CATSGRQGDTEAFF.

This chain links TRBV5-4 with TRBJ2-7, with a tentative D call TRBD1 (5 bases). The CDR3 loop spans 14 amino acids. The germline V and J ends were trimmed by 4 bases and 5 bases, with 16 bases remaining between them. Germline values: CDR1 SGHNT, CDR2 YYREEE (reference sequence). The CDR3 spells CASSTERGRNEQYF. CDR3 in DNA: TGTGCCAGCAGCACGGAAAGGGGAAGAAACGAGCAGTACTTC.

The chain has TRBV19 and TRBJ2-7, with a tentative D call TRBD1 (6 bases). CDR3 length equals 14 residues. Germline-derived CDR1 and CDR2 are LNHDA and SQIVND (reference sequence). Trimming took 1 base from V and 6 from J, leaving 13 bases between them. Written as DNA, the CDR3 is TGTGCCAGTAGTATAGGATCGACAGGCTCCGAGCAGTACTTC. It translates to CASSIGSTGSEQYF.

The rearrangement uses TRBV5-1 and TRBJ2-1; 7 bases align to TRBD1. V shed 2 bases and J 7 bases; nucleotides not matched to a gene: 9. Germline V CDR1 and CDR2: SGHRS, YFSETQ. This CDR3 spans 15 amino acids. The CDR3 loop reads CASSFLTGSWNEQFF. In DNA, the CDR3 is TGCGCCAGCAGCTTCCTGACAGGGTCGTGGAATGAGCAGTTCTTC. The whole variable domain, filled in from reference TRBV5-1 and TRBJ2-1, reads KAGVTQTPRYLIKTRGQQVTLSCSPISGHRSVSWYQQTPGQGLQFLFEYFSETQRNKGNFPGRFSGRQFSNSRSEMNVSTLELGDSALYLCASSFLTGSWNEQFFGPGTRLTVL.

This clone was detected only a few times. The chain carries TRBV28 and TRBJ2-5, with 12 bases matching TRBD1. Trimming cost V 4 bases and J 4 bases; bases outside gene matches: 1. Germline V gene sequence: CDR1 MDHEN, CDR2 SYDVKM. This CDR3 is 14 amino acids long. The CDR3 sequence is CASSSGQGAETQYF. In DNA form, the CDR3 reads TGTGCCAGCAGTTCGGGACAGGGGGCAGAGACCCAGTACTTC.

This clone was recorded once. The chain combines TRBV27 with TRBJ1-5; no clear D gene. Trimming removed 1 base at V and 7 bases at J, with 14 bases between. This CDR3 spans 15 amino acids. Per germline, CDR1 MNHEY and CDR2 SMNVEV (reference sequence). Written as DNA, the CDR3 is TGTGCCAGCAGTTTATACGGCGGCCGGAGGCAGCCCCAGCATTTT. Encoded protein: CASSLYGGRRQPQHF.

The chain joins TRBV20-1 to TRBJ1-1; no clear D. CDR1 is DFQATT, CDR2 SNEGSKA, per germline (reference sequence). Trimming removed 2 bases at V and 3 bases at J, with 4 bases between. The CDR3 contains 11 residues. The chain's CDR3 is CSARIYTEAFF. The CDR3 region has the DNA TGCAGTGCTAGAATCTACACTGAAGCTTTCTTT.

The chain couples TRBV4-2 to TRBJ2-1, with D possibly being TRBD2 (5 bases). Germline V gene sequence: CDR1 LGHNA, CDR2 YNFKEQ. This CDR3 comprises 16 residues. Trimming stripped 0 bases from V and 5 bases from J, with 14 bases between. CDR3 residues: CASSQDSSAGHNEQFF. As DNA, the CDR3 is TGTGCCAGCAGCCAAGATAGTAGCGCTGGGCACAATGAGCAGTTCTTC.

The chain links TRBV6-5 to TRBJ1-6, with 9 bases lining up with TRBD1. The V gene end was trimmed by 6 bases and the J gene end by 6 bases; junction bases not matched to a gene: 6. The germline CDR1 and CDR2 sequences are MNHEY and SVGAGI. The CDR3 is 15 amino acids. The CDR3 DNA follows: TGTGCCAGCAGACCGACAGGGGGTGGTAATTCACCCCTCCACTTT. Protein product: CASRPTGGGNSPLHF.

The rearrangement links TRBV7-2 to TRBJ2-7; maybe TRBD2 (5 bases). The CDR3 is 14 amino acids. V lost 5 bases to trimming and J lost 0 bases, with 11 bases between them. Germline V lookup: CDR1 SGHTA, CDR2 FQGNSA. CDR3 residues: CASSRTVSSYEQYF. The CDR3 DNA sequence: TGTGCCAGCAGCCGGACTGTTAGCTCCTACGAGCAGTACTTC.